A selection of T cell receptor beta chains follows, all from one sample in a study of cytomegalovirus exposure and HLA in healthy donors. Sequencing was performed with immunoSEQ multiplex PCR; in TCRdb, only in-frame clones are kept and a portion is missing. The profile shows 150,000 or so clones, over 80% of them singletons. The material sequenced was PBMCs. The receptors originated from a male donor in good health and CMV-seropositive. Each CDR3 is given with its conserved first and last residue. D genes are given only for firm matches. Clone size is shown for a subset of rows, as once, few, many or a class of expanded clone.

CDR3 protein: CAINSEGWADTQYF; CDR3 DNA: TGTGCCATCAACTCGGAGGGATGGGCAGATACGCAGTATTTT; clone size: -; J gene: TRBJ2-3; D gene: -; V gene: TRBV10-3
CDR3 protein: CASSLWTGNYEQYF; CDR3 DNA: TGTGCCAGCAGCTTATGGACAGGTAACTACGAGCAGTACTTC; clone size: -; J gene: TRBJ2-7; D gene: TRBD1; V gene: TRBV11-2
CDR3 protein: CANSSGERGYTF; CDR3 DNA: TGTGCCAACAGCTCCGGAGAGCGTGGCTACACCTTC; clone size: -; J gene: TRBJ1-2; D gene: -; V gene: TRBV9
CDR3 protein: CASSLVNAVFEQYF; CDR3 DNA: TGTGCCAGCAGCTTAGTAAACGCAGTTTTCGAGCAGTACTTC; clone size: -; J gene: TRBJ2-7; D gene: -; V gene: TRBV7-2
CDR3 protein: CASSGEGGYGYTF; CDR3 DNA: TGCGCCAGCTCCGGGGAGGGGGGCTATGGCTACACCTTC; clone size: few; J gene: TRBJ1-2; D gene: -; V gene: TRBV5-1
CDR3 protein: CASSLGGGSNQPQHF; CDR3 DNA: TGTGCCAGCAGCTTAGGTGGGGGGAGCAATCAGCCCCAGCATTTT; clone size: -; J gene: TRBJ1-5; D gene: -; V gene: TRBV11-2
CDR3 protein: CSSSYSGQGSGELFF; CDR3 DNA: TGTTCCAGCAGCTACTCGGGACAGGGATCCGGGGAGCTGTTTTTT; clone size: -; J gene: TRBJ2-2; D gene: TRBD1; V gene: TRBV7-9
CDR3 protein: CASLGQTYEQYF; CDR3 DNA: TGTGCCAGCCTAGGACAGACCTACGAGCAGTACTTC; clone size: once; J gene: TRBJ2-7; D gene: -; V gene: TRBV2
CDR3 protein: CASSLPRGGYEQYF; CDR3 DNA: TGTGCCAGCAGCTTACCAAGGGGGGGGTACGAGCAGTACTTC; clone size: -; J gene: TRBJ2-7; D gene: -; V gene: TRBV7-9
CDR3 protein: CASSSGQGANSPLHF; CDR3 DNA: TGTGCCAGCAGTTCCGGGCAGGGGGCTAATTCACCCCTCCACTTT; clone size: -; J gene: TRBJ1-6; D gene: TRBD1; V gene: TRBV6-6
CDR3 protein: CASSDVGSGRGREQYF; CDR3 DNA: TGTGCCAGCAGTGATGTAGGAAGCGGGAGGGGGAGGGAGCAGTACTTC; clone size: -; J gene: TRBJ2-7; D gene: TRBD2; V gene: TRBV6-1
CDR3 protein: CASSLRMVDSGGYEQYF; CDR3 DNA: TGTGCCAGCAGCTTACGGATGGTAGATAGCGGGGGCTACGAGCAGTACTTC; clone size: once; J gene: TRBJ2-7; D gene: TRBD2; V gene: TRBV7-8
CDR3 protein: CASNSRQGAFDEQYF; CDR3 DNA: TGTGCCAGTAACTCACGACAGGGGGCTTTCGACGAGCAGTACTTC; clone size: -; J gene: TRBJ2-7; D gene: TRBD1; V gene: TRBV19
CDR3 protein: CASSLYGTSGNYEQYF; CDR3 DNA: TGCGCCAGCAGCCTGTACGGGACTAGCGGAAACTACGAGCAGTACTTC; clone size: -; J gene: TRBJ2-7; D gene: TRBD2; V gene: TRBV4-1
CDR3 protein: CASETSGRRNEQFF; CDR3 DNA: TGTGCCAGTGAGACTAGCGGGAGACGCAATGAGCAGTTCTTC; clone size: -; J gene: TRBJ2-1; D gene: TRBD2; V gene: TRBV19
CDR3 protein: CASSRGQGAMNGYTF; CDR3 DNA: TGTGCCAGCTCGCGGGGACAGGGGGCGATGAATGGCTACACCTTC; clone size: -; J gene: TRBJ1-2; D gene: TRBD1; V gene: TRBV18
CDR3 protein: CASWTGASGNEQYF; CDR3 DNA: TGTGCCAGCTGGACGGGGGCTAGCGGGAACGAGCAGTACTTC; clone size: -; J gene: TRBJ2-7; D gene: TRBD2; V gene: TRBV18
CDR3 protein: CASSELGTGDYGYTF; CDR3 DNA: TGTGCCAGTAGCGAACTTGGGACAGGAGACTATGGCTACACCTTC; clone size: -; J gene: TRBJ1-2; D gene: TRBD1; V gene: TRBV19
CDR3 protein: CASSLGSGSNQPQHF; CDR3 DNA: TGTGCCAGCAGCTTGGGGTCAGGTAGCAATCAGCCCCAGCATTTT; clone size: -; J gene: TRBJ1-5; D gene: -; V gene: TRBV5-8
CDR3 protein: CASRDTGELFF; CDR3 DNA: TGTGCTAGCCGAGACACCGGGGAGCTGTTTTTT; clone size: -; J gene: TRBJ2-2; D gene: -; V gene: TRBV12-5
CDR3 protein: CASSFGHLRYEQYF; CDR3 DNA: TGTGCCAGCAGCTTCGGACACTTAAGATACGAGCAGTACTTC; clone size: -; J gene: TRBJ2-7; D gene: -; V gene: TRBV11-2
CDR3 protein: CASSLPTSGSTVGELFF; CDR3 DNA: TGTGCCAGCAGTTTGCCGACTAGCGGGAGTACGGTCGGGGAGCTGTTTTTT; clone size: -; J gene: TRBJ2-2; D gene: TRBD2; V gene: TRBV28
CDR3 protein: CASSPSTDTQYF; CDR3 DNA: TGTGCCAGCAGCCCAAGCACAGATACGCAGTATTTT; clone size: -; J gene: TRBJ2-3; D gene: -; V gene: TRBV7-9
CDR3 protein: CASGTGTGDEKLFF; CDR3 DNA: TGTGCCAGCGGAACCGGGACAGGAGACGAAAAACTGTTTTTT; clone size: once; J gene: TRBJ1-4; D gene: TRBD1; V gene: TRBV7-8
CDR3 protein: CAWTGAGANVLTF; CDR3 DNA: TGTGCCTGGACAGGGGCTGGGGCCAACGTCCTGACTTTC; clone size: -; J gene: TRBJ2-6; D gene: -; V gene: TRBV30
CDR3 protein: CAWSVVAGVAGELFF; CDR3 DNA: TGTGCCTGGAGTGTGGTGGCGGGAGTAGCCGGGGAGCTGTTTTTT; clone size: -; J gene: TRBJ2-2; D gene: TRBD2; V gene: TRBV30
CDR3 protein: CASSPSGGQGIYEQYF; CDR3 DNA: TGTGCCAGCAGCCCGTCGGGGGGACAGGGAATCTACGAGCAGTACTTC; clone size: -; J gene: TRBJ2-7; D gene: TRBD1; V gene: TRBV5-4
CDR3 protein: CAWVPLTGMAFF; CDR3 DNA: TGTGCCTGGGTCCCCCTCACAGGAATGGCTTTCTTT; clone size: -; J gene: TRBJ1-1; D gene: -; V gene: TRBV30
CDR3 protein: CASQSRTAYTEAFF; CDR3 DNA: TGTGCCAGCCAATCTCGGACAGCCTACACTGAAGCTTTCTTT; clone size: -; J gene: TRBJ1-1; D gene: -; V gene: TRBV27
CDR3 protein: CASSNSGAGDGELFF; CDR3 DNA: TGTGCCAGCAGCAATAGCGGGGCTGGGGACGGGGAGCTGTTTTTT; clone size: -; J gene: TRBJ2-2; D gene: TRBD2; V gene: TRBV11-1
CDR3 protein: CASSEAGGAALHF; CDR3 DNA: TGTGCCAGCAGTGAAGCGGGGGGAGCGGCCCTCCACTTT; clone size: -; J gene: TRBJ1-6; D gene: -; V gene: TRBV2
CDR3 protein: CASSQEGTGGLKQYF; CDR3 DNA: TGCGCCAGCAGCCAAGAGGGGACAGGTGGCCTAAAGCAGTACTTC; clone size: once; J gene: TRBJ2-7; D gene: TRBD1; V gene: TRBV4-1
CDR3 protein: CASSQESGRSRGTEAFF; CDR3 DNA: TGTGCCAGCAGCCAAGAATCGGGTAGGTCCAGGGGCACTGAAGCTTTCTTT; clone size: few; J gene: TRBJ1-1; D gene: -; V gene: TRBV14
CDR3 protein: CASMGTGQLSSYEQYF; CDR3 DNA: TGTGCCAGCATGGGGACAGGGCAATTGAGCTCCTACGAGCAGTACTTC; clone size: -; J gene: TRBJ2-7; D gene: TRBD1; V gene: TRBV27
CDR3 protein: CAISDVAGTSYEQYF; CDR3 DNA: TGTGCCATCAGTGACGTAGCGGGGACCTCCTACGAGCAGTACTTC; clone size: few; J gene: TRBJ2-7; D gene: TRBD2; V gene: TRBV10-3
CDR3 protein: CASSPLGQGYGYTF; CDR3 DNA: TGTGCCAGCAGCCCTTTGGGGCAGGGCTATGGCTACACCTTC; clone size: -; J gene: TRBJ1-2; D gene: -; V gene: TRBV11-2
CDR3 protein: CAISEWEGQGSTDTQYF; CDR3 DNA: TGTGCCATCAGTGAGTGGGAAGGCCAGGGAAGCACAGATACGCAGTATTTT; clone size: -; J gene: TRBJ2-3; D gene: -; V gene: TRBV10-3
CDR3 protein: CASRGQGRETQYF; CDR3 DNA: TGTGCCAGCAGGGGACAGGGGAGGGAGACCCAGTACTTC; clone size: -; J gene: TRBJ2-5; D gene: TRBD1; V gene: TRBV6-5
CDR3 protein: CASSKPGAGNTIYF; CDR3 DNA: TGTGCCAGCTCAAAGCCCGGGGCTGGAAACACCATATATTTT; clone size: -; J gene: TRBJ1-3; D gene: -; V gene: TRBV6-6
CDR3 protein: CASSFSAEGLSNEQFF; CDR3 DNA: TGTGCCAGCAGTTTTTCCGCGGAGGGCCTGTCCAATGAGCAGTTCTTC; clone size: -; J gene: TRBJ2-1; D gene: -; V gene: TRBV28
CDR3 protein: CASSAPGHTPNTEAFF; CDR3 DNA: TGTGCCAGCAGCGCACCGGGACACACGCCGAACACTGAAGCTTTCTTT; clone size: -; J gene: TRBJ1-1; D gene: -; V gene: TRBV9
CDR3 protein: CASSDSLAGGQTQYF; CDR3 DNA: TGTGCTAGCAGCGATTCCCTAGCGGGAGGACAGACCCAGTACTTC; clone size: -; J gene: TRBJ2-5; D gene: TRBD2; V gene: TRBV7-7
CDR3 protein: CACLGGANVLTF; CDR3 DNA: TGTGCCTGTCTCGGGGGGGCCAACGTCCTGACTTTC; clone size: -; J gene: TRBJ2-6; D gene: -; V gene: TRBV30
CDR3 protein: CASSLLAGGETQYF; CDR3 DNA: TGTGCCAGCAGCTTACTAGCGGGAGGAGAGACCCAGTACTTC; clone size: -; J gene: TRBJ2-5; D gene: TRBD2; V gene: TRBV13
CDR3 protein: CASSQALAGAYNEQFF; CDR3 DNA: TGCGCCAGCAGCCAAGCCCTAGCGGGAGCTTACAATGAGCAGTTCTTC; clone size: -; J gene: TRBJ2-1; D gene: TRBD2; V gene: TRBV4-3
CDR3 protein: CASSVTSFDYNEQFF; CDR3 DNA: TGTGCCAGCAGCGTAACTAGCTTCGACTACAATGAGCAGTTCTTC; clone size: -; J gene: TRBJ2-1; D gene: -; V gene: TRBV9
CDR3 protein: CASSPGEGRTYNEQFF; CDR3 DNA: TGTGCCAGCAGTCCGGGCGAGGGGAGGACCTACAATGAGCAGTTCTTC; clone size: -; J gene: TRBJ2-1; D gene: -; V gene: TRBV5-6
CDR3 protein: CASRFLAGVMNEQFF; CDR3 DNA: TGTGCCAGCAGATTCCTAGCGGGAGTGATGAATGAGCAGTTCTTC; clone size: -; J gene: TRBJ2-1; D gene: TRBD2; V gene: TRBV6-1
CDR3 protein: CASSLSTRGYTF; CDR3 DNA: TGTGCCAGCAGCTTATCTACCAGGGGCTACACCTTC; clone size: -; J gene: TRBJ1-2; D gene: -; V gene: TRBV7-9
CDR3 protein: CTSSPAGLAGSF; CDR3 DNA: TGTACCAGCAGCCCCGCCGGACTAGCGGGCTCGTTC; clone size: -; J gene: TRBJ2-7; D gene: TRBD2; V gene: TRBV7-9
CDR3 protein: CSVASGEKLFF; CDR3 DNA: TGCAGCGTAGCAAGCGGTGAAAAACTGTTTTTT; clone size: -; J gene: TRBJ1-4; D gene: -; V gene: TRBV29-1
CDR3 protein: CATNEAFF; CDR3 DNA: TGTGCCACCAATGAAGCTTTCTTT; clone size: -; J gene: TRBJ1-1; D gene: -; V gene: TRBV7-2
CDR3 protein: CASSYFTVPYEQYF; CDR3 DNA: TGTGCCAGCAGTTACTTTACGGTTCCCTACGAGCAGTACTTC; clone size: -; J gene: TRBJ2-7; D gene: -; V gene: TRBV6-5
CDR3 protein: CASSQPDRGLSGSPYEQYF; CDR3 DNA: TGCGCCAGCAGTCAACCGGACAGGGGGCTAAGCGGGAGCCCCTACGAGCAGTACTTC; clone size: -; J gene: TRBJ2-7; D gene: TRBD1; V gene: TRBV23-1
CDR3 protein: CASSQQGDYRGRDTQYF; CDR3 DNA: TGCGCCAGCAGCCAACAAGGGGATTACAGGGGGCGAGATACGCAGTATTTT; clone size: -; J gene: TRBJ2-3; D gene: TRBD1; V gene: TRBV4-3
CDR3 protein: CATGTGASRAKNIQYF; CDR3 DNA: TGTGCCACCGGGACAGGGGCCTCCAGAGCCAAAAACATTCAGTACTTC; clone size: -; J gene: TRBJ2-4; D gene: TRBD1; V gene: TRBV10-3
CDR3 protein: CASSFTGDNYGYTF; CDR3 DNA: TGTGCCAGCAGCTTCACAGGCGACAACTATGGCTACACCTTC; clone size: -; J gene: TRBJ1-2; D gene: -; V gene: TRBV11-2